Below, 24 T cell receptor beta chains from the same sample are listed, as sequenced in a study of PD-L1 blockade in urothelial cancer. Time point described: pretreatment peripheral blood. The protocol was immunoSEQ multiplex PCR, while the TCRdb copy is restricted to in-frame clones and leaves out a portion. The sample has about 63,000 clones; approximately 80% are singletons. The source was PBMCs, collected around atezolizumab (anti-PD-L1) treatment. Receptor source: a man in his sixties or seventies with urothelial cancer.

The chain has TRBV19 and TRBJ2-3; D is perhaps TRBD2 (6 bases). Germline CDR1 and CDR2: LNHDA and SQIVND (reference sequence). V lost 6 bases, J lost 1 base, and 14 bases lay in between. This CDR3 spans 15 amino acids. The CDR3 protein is CASRLLSGRTDTQYF. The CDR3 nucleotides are TGTGCCAGTAGACTTCTTAGCGGACGCACAGATACGCAGTATTTT.

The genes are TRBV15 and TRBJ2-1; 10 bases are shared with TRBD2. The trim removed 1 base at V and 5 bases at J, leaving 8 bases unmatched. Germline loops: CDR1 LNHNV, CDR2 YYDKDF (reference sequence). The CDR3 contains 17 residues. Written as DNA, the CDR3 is TGTGCCACCAGCAGAGCCCCTAGCGGGAGAAGCAACAATGAGCAGTTCTTC. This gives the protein CATSRAPSGRSNNEQFF.

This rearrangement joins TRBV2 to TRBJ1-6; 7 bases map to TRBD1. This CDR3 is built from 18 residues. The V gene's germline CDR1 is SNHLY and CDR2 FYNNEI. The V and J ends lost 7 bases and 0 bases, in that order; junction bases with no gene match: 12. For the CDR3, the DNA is TGTGCCAGCATTCTAGAGGGACAGCTTAGCTCCTATAATTCACCCCTCCACTTT. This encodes CASILEGQLSSYNSPLHF.

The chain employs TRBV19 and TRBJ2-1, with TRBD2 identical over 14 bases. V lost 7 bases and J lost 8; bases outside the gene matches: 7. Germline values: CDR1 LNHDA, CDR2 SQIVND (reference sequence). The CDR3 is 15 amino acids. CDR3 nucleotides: TGTGCCAGTACCCTGACTAGCGGGAGGGCCTATGAGCAGTTCTTC. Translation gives CASTLTSGRAYEQFF. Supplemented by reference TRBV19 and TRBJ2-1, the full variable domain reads DGGITQSPKYLFRKEGQNVTLSCEQNLNHDAMYWYRQDPGQGLRLIYYSQIVNDFQKGDIAEGYSVSREKKESFPLTVTSAQKNPTAFYLCASTLTSGRAYEQFFGPGTRLTVL.

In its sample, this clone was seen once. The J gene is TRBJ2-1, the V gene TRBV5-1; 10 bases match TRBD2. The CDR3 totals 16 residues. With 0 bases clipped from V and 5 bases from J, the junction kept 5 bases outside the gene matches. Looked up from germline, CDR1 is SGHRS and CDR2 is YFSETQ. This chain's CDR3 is CASSLVVAGGHNEQFF. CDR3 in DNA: TGCGCCAGCAGCTTGGTGGTAGCGGGAGGACACAATGAGCAGTTCTTC.

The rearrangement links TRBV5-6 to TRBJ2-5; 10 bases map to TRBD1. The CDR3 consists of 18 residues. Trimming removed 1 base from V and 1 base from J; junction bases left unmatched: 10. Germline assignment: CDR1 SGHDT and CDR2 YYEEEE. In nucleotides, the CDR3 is TGTGCCAGCAGCTTGTCAGGCTGGGACAGGGGTTCCCAAGAGACCCAGTACTTC. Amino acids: CASSLSGWDRGSQETQYF. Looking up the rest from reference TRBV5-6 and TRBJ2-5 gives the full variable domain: DAGVTQSPTHLIKTRGQQVTLRCSPKSGHDTVSWYQQALGQGPQFIFQYYEEEERQRGNFPDRFSGHQFPNYSSELNVNALLLGDSALYLCASSLSGWDRGSQETQYFGPGTRLLVL.

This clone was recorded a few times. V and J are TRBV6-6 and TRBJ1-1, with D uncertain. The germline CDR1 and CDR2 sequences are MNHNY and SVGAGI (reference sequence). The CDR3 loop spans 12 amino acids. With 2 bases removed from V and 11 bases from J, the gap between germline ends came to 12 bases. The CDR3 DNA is TGTGCCAGCAGTTACGAGGCACTGAGGGCTTTCTTT. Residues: CASSYEALRAFF.

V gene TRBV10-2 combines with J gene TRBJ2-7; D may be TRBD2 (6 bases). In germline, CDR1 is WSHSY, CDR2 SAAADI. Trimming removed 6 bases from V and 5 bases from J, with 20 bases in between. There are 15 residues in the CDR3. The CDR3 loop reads CASSAGLLSGDEQYF. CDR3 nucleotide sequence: TGCGCCAGCAGCGCGGGACTCCTCTCCGGTGACGAGCAGTACTTC.

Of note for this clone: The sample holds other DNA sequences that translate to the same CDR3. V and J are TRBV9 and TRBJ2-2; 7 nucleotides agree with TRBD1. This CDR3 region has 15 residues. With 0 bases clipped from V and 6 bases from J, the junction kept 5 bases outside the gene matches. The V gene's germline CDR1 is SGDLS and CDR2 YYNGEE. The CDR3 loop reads CASSVGQGVAGELFF. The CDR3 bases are TGTGCCAGCAGCGTAGGACAGGGTGTAGCCGGGGAGCTGTTTTTT.

CDR3 nucleotide sequence: TGTGCCAGCAGTTTGACTAGCGGGAGTTACGAGCAGTACTTC. Amino acid sequence: CASSLTSGSYEQYF. V gene TRBV7-2 combines with J gene TRBJ2-7; TRBD2 matches 12 bases. Trimming removed 6 bases from V and 4 bases from J; junction bases left unmatched: 4. From germline, CDR1 is SGHTA and CDR2 FQGNSA. The CDR3 consists of 14 residues.

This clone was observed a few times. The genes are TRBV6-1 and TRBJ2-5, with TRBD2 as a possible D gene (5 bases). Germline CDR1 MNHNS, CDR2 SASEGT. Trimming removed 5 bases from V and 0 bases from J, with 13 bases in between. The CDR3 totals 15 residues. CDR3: CASSSQTGYQETQYF. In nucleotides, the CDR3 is TGTGCCAGCAGTTCCCAAACGGGGTACCAAGAGACCCAGTACTTC.

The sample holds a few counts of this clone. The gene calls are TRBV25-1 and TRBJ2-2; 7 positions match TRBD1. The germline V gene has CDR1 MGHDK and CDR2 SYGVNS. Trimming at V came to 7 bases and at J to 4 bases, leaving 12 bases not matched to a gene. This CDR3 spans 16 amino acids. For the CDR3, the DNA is TGTGCCAGCACCCCCCGGACAGGAGACGCCACCGGGGAGCTGTTTTTT. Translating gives CASTPRTGDATGELFF. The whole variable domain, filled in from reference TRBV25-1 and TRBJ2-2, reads EADIYQTPRYLVIGTGKKITLECSQTMGHDKMYWYQQDPGMELHLIHYSYGVNSTEKGDLSSESTVSRIRTEHFPLTLESARPSHTSQYLCASTPRTGDATGELFFGEGSRLTVL.

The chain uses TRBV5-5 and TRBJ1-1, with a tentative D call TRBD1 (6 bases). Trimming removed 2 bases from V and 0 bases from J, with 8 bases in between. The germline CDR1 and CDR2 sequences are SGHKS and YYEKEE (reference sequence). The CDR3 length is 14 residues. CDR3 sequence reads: CASSFGQMNTEAFF. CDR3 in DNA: TGTGCCAGCAGCTTCGGACAGATGAACACTGAAGCTTTCTTT.

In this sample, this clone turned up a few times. CDR3 residues: CASSSDRGAYGYTF. CDR3 DNA: TGTGCCAGCAGCTCCGACAGGGGCGCCTATGGCTACACCTTC. V and J are TRBV11-2 and TRBJ1-2; 8 positions match TRBD1. Germline loops: CDR1 SGHAT, CDR2 FQNNGV. Trimming removed 4 bases from V and 4 bases from J; junction bases left unmatched: 5. The CDR3 has 14 amino acids.

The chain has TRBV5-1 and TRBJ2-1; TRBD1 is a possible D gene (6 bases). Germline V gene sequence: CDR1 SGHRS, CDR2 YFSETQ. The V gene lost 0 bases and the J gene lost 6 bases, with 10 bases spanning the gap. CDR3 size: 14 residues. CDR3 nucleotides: TGCGCCAGCAGCTTGGGTCAGGGGAGCAATGAGCAGTTCTTC. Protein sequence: CASSLGQGSNEQFF.

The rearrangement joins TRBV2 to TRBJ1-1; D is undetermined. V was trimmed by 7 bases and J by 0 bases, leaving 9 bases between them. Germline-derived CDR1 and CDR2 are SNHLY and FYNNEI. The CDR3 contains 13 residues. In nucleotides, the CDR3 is TGTGCCAGCAAGATAGACATGAACACTGAAGCTTTCTTT. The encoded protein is CASKIDMNTEAFF.

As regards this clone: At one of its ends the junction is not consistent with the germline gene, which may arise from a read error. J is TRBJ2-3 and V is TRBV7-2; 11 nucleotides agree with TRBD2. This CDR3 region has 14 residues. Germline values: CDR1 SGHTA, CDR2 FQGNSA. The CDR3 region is CASSATGRTSGFTF. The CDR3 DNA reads TGTGCCAGCAGCGCCACGGGCAGGACTAGCGGGTTCACCTTT. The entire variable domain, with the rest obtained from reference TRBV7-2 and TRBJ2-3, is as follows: GAGVSQSPSNKVTEKGKDVELRCDPISGHTALYWYRQSLGQGLEFLIYFQGNSAPDKSGLPSDRFSAERTGGSVSTLTIQRTQQEDSAVYLCASSATGRTSGFTFGPGTRLTVL.

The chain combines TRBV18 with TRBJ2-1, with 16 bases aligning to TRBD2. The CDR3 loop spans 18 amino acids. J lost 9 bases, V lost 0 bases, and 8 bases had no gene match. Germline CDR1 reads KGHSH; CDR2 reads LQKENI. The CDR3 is CASSPPGLAGGFVGEQFF. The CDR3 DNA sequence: TGTGCCAGCTCACCACCGGGACTAGCGGGAGGGTTTGTAGGTGAGCAGTTCTTC.

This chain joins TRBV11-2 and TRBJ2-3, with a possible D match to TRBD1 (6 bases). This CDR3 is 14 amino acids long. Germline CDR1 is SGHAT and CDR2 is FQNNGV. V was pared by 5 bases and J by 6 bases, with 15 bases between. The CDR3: CASSKTGPKDTQYF. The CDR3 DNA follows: TGTGCCAGCAGCAAGACAGGCCCCAAGGATACGCAGTATTTT.

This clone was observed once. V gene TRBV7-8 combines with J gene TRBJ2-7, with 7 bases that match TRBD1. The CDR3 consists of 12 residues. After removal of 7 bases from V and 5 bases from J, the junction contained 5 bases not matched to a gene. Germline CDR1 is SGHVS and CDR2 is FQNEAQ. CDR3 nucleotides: TGTGCCAGCACCCGAGGGACAGACGAGCAGTACTTC. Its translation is CASTRGTDEQYF. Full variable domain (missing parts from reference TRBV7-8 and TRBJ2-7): GAGVSQSPRYKVAKRGQDVALRCDPISGHVSLFWYQQALGQGPEFLTYFQNEAQLDKSGLPSDRFFAERPEGSVSTLKIQRTQQEDSAVYLCASTRGTDEQYFGPGTRLTVT.

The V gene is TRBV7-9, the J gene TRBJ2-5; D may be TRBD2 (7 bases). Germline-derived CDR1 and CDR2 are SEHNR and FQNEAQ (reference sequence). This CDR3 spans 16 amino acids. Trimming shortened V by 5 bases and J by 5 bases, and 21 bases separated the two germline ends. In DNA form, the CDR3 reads TGTGCCAGCAGCGGGGGGCGGGGGCGAGTGACGGAGACCCAGTACTTC. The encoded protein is CASSGGRGRVTETQYF.

The CDR3 is CASSLGSGGPGWEQFF. For the CDR3, the DNA is TGTGCCAGCAGTTTGGGTAGCGGGGGGCCGGGTTGGGAGCAGTTCTTC. The chain is built from TRBV27 and TRBJ2-1; TRBD2 agrees at 10 bases. The CDR3 has 16 amino acids. V was clipped by 3 bases and J by 10 bases; unmatched bases: 12. Germline V gene lookup returns CDR1 MNHEY and CDR2 SMNVEV (reference sequence).

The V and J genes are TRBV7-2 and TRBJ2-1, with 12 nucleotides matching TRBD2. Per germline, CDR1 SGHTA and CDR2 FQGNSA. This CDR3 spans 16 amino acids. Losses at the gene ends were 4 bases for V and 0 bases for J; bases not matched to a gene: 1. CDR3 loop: CASSSSGGGSYNEQFF. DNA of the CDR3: TGTGCCAGCAGCTCTAGCGGGGGGGGCTCCTACAATGAGCAGTTCTTC.

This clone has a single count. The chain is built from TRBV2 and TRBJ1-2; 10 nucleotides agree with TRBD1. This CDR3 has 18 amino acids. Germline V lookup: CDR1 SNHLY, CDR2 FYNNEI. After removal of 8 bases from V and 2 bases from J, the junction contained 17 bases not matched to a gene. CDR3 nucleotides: TGTGCCAGCCTTCGGCCCGCCGCCGCGGGACAGGGGAACTATGGCTACACCTTC. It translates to CASLRPAAAGQGNYGYTF.